This is a list of T cell receptor beta chains from one sample in a study of T cell repertoires in cytomegalovirus infection. Their target antigens are unknown. TCRdb independently ran MiXCR on the reads; one entry per CDR3 protein. The repertoire has 160,000 or so distinct CDR3 sequences, less than 25% of them found once; the top ten carry roughly 25%. The sequencing used CD8+ T cells from cultured PBMCs, collected from culture after CMV antigen stimulation. All receptors derive from a human donor in good health (CMV status not recorded). Some clones in this sample may be carry-over from other donors' samples. Each CDR3 is given with its conserved first and last residue. The D gene is left open where the match is weak. Clone size, where shown, is once, few, many, or a class for clones that have expanded.

size,J,D,V,DNA,CDR3
.,TRBJ2-3,.,TRBV11-1,TGTGCCAGCAGCTTAGAGGGCCTCACAGATACGCAGTATTTT,CASSLEGLTDTQYF
.,TRBJ2-1,.,TRBV20-1,TGCAGTGCATCGTACGGGACAAGCGTGATTGGGCAGTTCTTC,CSASYGTSVIGQFF
few,TRBJ1-1,.,TRBV4-1,TGCGCCAGCAGCCAAGTCAGGGGTGGGTCTCGGGACACTGAAGCTTTCTTT,CASSQVRGGSRDTEAFF
.,TRBJ2-3,TRBD2,TRBV7-2,TGTGCCAGCAGCGCTAGCGGGGGGGCCCTGGGGGATACGCAGTATTTT,CASSASGGALGDTQYF
.,TRBJ1-5,TRBD1,TRBV6-2/TRBV6-3,TGTGCCAGCAGTTACTCAAGACAGGGCCGACAGCCCCAGCATTTT,CASSYSRQGRQPQHF
.,TRBJ1-2,.,TRBV6-1,TGTGCCACACGAGGGGATCCCTATGGCTACACCTTC,CATRGDPYGYTF
.,TRBJ1-1,.,TRBV7-2,TGTGCCAGCAGCTTAGTGGCGAACACTGAAGCTTTCTTT,CASSLVANTEAFF
.,TRBJ2-3,TRBD2,TRBV14,TGTGCCAGCAGCCAAGGACTAGCCCACCCCACAGATACGCAGTATTTT,CASSQGLAHPTDTQYF
few,TRBJ1-6,.,TRBV7-9,TGTGCCAGCAGCTCGCAGGGAGGGGGCTCCTATAATTCACCCCTCCACTTT,CASSSQGGGSYNSPLHF
few,TRBJ1-5,TRBD1,TRBV7-2,TGTGCCAGCAGCTTCGACAGGGTGTCTGTTCAGCCCCAGCATTTT,CASSFDRVSVQPQHF
.,TRBJ2-5,.,TRBV7-2,TGTGCCAGCAGTTCAGGTAGCGGAGAGAGCTTC,CASSSGSGESF
few,TRBJ1-1,.,TRBV7-2,TGTGCCAGCAGCTTCTACACCCGATCGAGCACTGAAGCTTTCTTT,CASSFYTRSSTEAFF
few,TRBJ1-6,TRBD1,TRBV6-5,TGTGCCAGCAGTCTAACAGGGGTGGATTCACCCCTCCACTTT,CASSLTGVDSPLHF
.,TRBJ2-3,.,TRBV7-8,TGTGCCAGCAGCTTAGGCCTGGGACCCCCGGCAGATACGCAGTATTTT,CASSLGLGPPADTQYF
few,TRBJ1-6,.,TRBV7-2,TGTGCCAGCAATAGGGGAAATTCACCCCTCCACTTT,CASNRGNSPLHF
many,TRBJ1-1,TRBD1,TRBV7-9,TGTGCCAGCAGCTTAGAGGACAGGAAGGGCTCTGAAGCTTTCTTT,CASSLEDRKGSEAFF
.,TRBJ1-1,.,TRBV28,TGTGCCAGCAGCCCGGCTGAGACGGGATTTAACACTGAAGCTTTCTTT,CASSPAETGFNTEAFF
.,TRBJ2-1,.,TRBV6-2/TRBV6-3,TGTGCCAGCAGTTACTCGATTCAAAAGGGGTACAATGAGCAGTTCTTC,CASSYSIQKGYNEQFF
.,TRBJ2-5,TRBD1,TRBV6-5,TGTGCCAGGAAGGGGGCCGGAGAGACCCAGTACTTC,CARKGAGETQYF
.,TRBJ1-4,.,TRBV19,TGTGCCAGTAGTATGACCGGGAACGATGAAAAACTGTTTTTT,CASSMTGNDEKLFF